Reported below is one T cell receptor (beta chain). The data derive from a study of blood T cell repertoires in COVID-19. Study background: From T cells, B-cell-depleted T cells, or PBMCs came the material, which was cDNA or gDNA.

During active infection, Seattle patients enrolled and were then monitored through disease. Original processing notes: The assay estimated nucleated cells by amplifying reference gene primers. Profiled with immunoSEQ multiplex PCR; TCRdb holds only in-frame clones, not every one. The V and J calls and clone size are taken from that table; D and trimming were inferred from the DNA. The sample has about 200,000 clones; about 95% are singletons. Sequences were obtained from peripheral blood. This clonotype originated in a man aged 30-40 years with COVID-19, enrolled during active disease.

Written as DNA, the CDR3 is TGTGCCAGCAGTTCCGGGACAGGGGCCCCTGTGGACTATGGCTACACCTTC. Translated, it gives CASSSGTGAPVDYGYTF. The rearrangement uses TRBV27 and TRBJ1-2; TRBD1 agrees at 10 bases. The V and J ends lost 4 bases and 3 bases, in that order; junction bases with no gene match: 11. CDR1 MNHEY and CDR2 SMNVEV come from the germline V gene (reference sequence). The length of the CDR3 is 17 residues.